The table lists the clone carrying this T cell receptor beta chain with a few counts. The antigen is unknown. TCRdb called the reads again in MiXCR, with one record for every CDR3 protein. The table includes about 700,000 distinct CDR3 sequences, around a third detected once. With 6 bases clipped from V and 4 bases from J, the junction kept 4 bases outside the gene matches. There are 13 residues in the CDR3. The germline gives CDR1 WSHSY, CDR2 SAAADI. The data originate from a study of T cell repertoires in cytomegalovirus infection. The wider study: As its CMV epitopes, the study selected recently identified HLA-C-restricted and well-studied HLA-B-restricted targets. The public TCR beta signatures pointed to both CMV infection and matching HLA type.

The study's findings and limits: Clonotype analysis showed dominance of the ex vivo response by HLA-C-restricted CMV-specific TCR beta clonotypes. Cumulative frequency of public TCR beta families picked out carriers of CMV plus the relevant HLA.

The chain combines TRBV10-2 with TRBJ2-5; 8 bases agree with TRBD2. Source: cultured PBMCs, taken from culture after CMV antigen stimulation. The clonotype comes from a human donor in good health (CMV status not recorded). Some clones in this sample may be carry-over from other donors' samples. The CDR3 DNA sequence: TGCGCCAGCAGCGGGACTAGAGGAGAGACCCAGTACTTC. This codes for CASSGTRGETQYF.